A selection of T cell receptor beta chains follows, all from one sample in a study of molecular identifiers for immune sequencing clone quantification. TCRdb recomputed calls from the PCR reads with MiXCR, one row per CDR3 protein. The sample has 490,000 or so distinct CDR3 sequences, around a fifth seen once. Sequenced input: naive CD8+ T cells from blood, with Jurkat cell RNA spiked in. These receptors were obtained from a human donor in good health. Some libraries in this study had Jurkat cell RNA spiked in. The CDR3 runs from the conserved cysteine through the conserved F or W. D genes are given only for firm matches. Clone size is not always given. Where it is, it says once, few, many or a class for expanded clones.

J gene | D gene | CDR3 length | V gene | clone size | CDR3 DNA | CDR3 protein
TRBJ2-7 | - | 16 | TRBV18 | - | TGTGCCAGCTCACCACCGGAGGGACGCGGGTCCTACGAGCAGTACTTC | CASSPPEGRGSYEQYF
TRBJ2-3 | - | 18 | TRBV6-5 | many | TGTGCCAGCAGTTACTCGACGGTGGCCTCCGCTGCATCAGATACGCAGTATTTT | CASSYSTVASAASDTQYF
TRBJ1-2 | - | 15 | TRBV5-6 | many | TGTGCCAGCAGCTTGGAAGGGGACCGGTCCTTGGGCTACACCTTC | CASSLEGDRSLGYTF
TRBJ1-4 | - | 14 | TRBV4-1 | few | TGCGCCAGCAGCCCTCAGACACCCAATGAAAAACTGTTTTTT | CASSPQTPNEKLFF
TRBJ1-3 | - | 14 | TRBV20-1 | few | TGCAGTGCTAGACGGCAGAACTCTGGAAACACCATATATTTT | CSARRQNSGNTIYF
TRBJ1-1 | - | 15 | TRBV20-1 | few | TGCAGTGCTAGAGATTGGGGACATATGAACACTGAAGCTTTCTTT | CSARDWGHMNTEAFF
TRBJ1-4 | - | 14 | TRBV9 | many | TGTGCCAGCAGCGTAGCGGGGGCTGATGAAAAACTGTTTTTT | CASSVAGADEKLFF
TRBJ2-2 | TRBD1 | 14 | TRBV7-2 | few | TGTGCCAGCCAACCGGGACAGGGGACCGGGGAGCTGTTTTTT | CASQPGQGTGELFF
TRBJ1-6 | - | 15 | TRBV27 | - | TGTGCCAGCAGAGGAGACAGGATCCCCAATTCACCCCTCCACTTT | CASRGDRIPNSPLHF
TRBJ1-3 | - | 16 | TRBV4-3 | - | TGCGCCAGCAGCCAAGGGTATGTGGAGGTGGGAAACACCATATATTTT | CASSQGYVEVGNTIYF
TRBJ2-7 | - | 16 | TRBV4-3 | - | TGCGCCAGCAGCCACGACTACCCCAGTCAGACCAACGAGCAGTACTTC | CASSHDYPSQTNEQYF
TRBJ2-7 | - | 16 | TRBV6-4 | few | TGTGCCAGCCCCTCCTCCGCGGGCGGCCCGGTCTACGAGCAGTACTTC | CASPSSAGGPVYEQYF
TRBJ1-5 | TRBD1 | 14 | TRBV30 | - | TGTGCCTGGGCCCCCGGACAGGGCTCTCAGCCCCAGCATTTT | CAWAPGQGSQPQHF
TRBJ2-5 | TRBD1 | 16 | TRBV7-9 | few | TGTGCCAGCAGCACCTCCGGGACAGGGAAAAAAGAGACCCAGTACTTC | CASSTSGTGKKETQYF
TRBJ2-3 | TRBD2 | 16 | TRBV27 | few | TGTGCCAGCACCCCTGGGAGGGGCTTCAGCCCAGATACGCAGTATTTT | CASTPGRGFSPDTQYF
TRBJ2-5 | TRBD2 | 16 | TRBV5-1 | many | TGCGCCAGCAGAGCCCCCTTGGCGGGGGAACAAGAGACCCAGTACTTC | CASRAPLAGEQETQYF